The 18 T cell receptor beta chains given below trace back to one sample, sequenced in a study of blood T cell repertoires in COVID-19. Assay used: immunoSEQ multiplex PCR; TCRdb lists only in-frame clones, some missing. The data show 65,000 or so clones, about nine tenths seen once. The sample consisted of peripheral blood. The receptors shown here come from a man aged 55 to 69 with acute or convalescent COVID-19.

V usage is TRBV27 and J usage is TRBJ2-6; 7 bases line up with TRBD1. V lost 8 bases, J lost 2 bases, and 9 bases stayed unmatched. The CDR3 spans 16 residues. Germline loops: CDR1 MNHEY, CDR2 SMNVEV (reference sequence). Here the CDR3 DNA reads TGTGCCAGCGGGCCGATAGGGACAGCTGGGGCCAACGTCCTGACTTTC. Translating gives CASGPIGTAGANVLTF.

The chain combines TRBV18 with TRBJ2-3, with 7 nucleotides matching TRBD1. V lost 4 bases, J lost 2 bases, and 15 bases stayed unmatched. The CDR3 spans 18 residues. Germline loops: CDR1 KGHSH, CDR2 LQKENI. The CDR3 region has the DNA TGTGCCAGCTCACTAACTTCCCCGGGACAGAGAATCACAGATACGCAGTATTTT. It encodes CASSLTSPGQRITDTQYF.

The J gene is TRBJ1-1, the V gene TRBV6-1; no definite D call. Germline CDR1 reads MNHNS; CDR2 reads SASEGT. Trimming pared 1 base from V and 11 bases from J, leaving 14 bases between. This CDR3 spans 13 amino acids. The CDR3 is CASSEGQRPRAFF. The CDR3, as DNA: TGTGCCAGCAGTGAAGGGCAGCGACCGCGGGCTTTCTTT.

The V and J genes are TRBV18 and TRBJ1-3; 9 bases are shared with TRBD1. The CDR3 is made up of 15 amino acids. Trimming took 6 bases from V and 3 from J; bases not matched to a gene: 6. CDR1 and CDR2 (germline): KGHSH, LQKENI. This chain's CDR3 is CASSRDRVDGNTIYF. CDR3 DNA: TGTGCCAGCTCTCGGGACAGGGTGGATGGAAACACCATATATTTT.

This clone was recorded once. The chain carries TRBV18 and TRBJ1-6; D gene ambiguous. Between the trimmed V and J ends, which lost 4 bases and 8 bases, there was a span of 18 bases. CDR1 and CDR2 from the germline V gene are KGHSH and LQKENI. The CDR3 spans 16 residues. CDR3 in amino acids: CASSQTQATTDSPLHF. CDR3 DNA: TGTGCCAGCTCACAAACTCAAGCGACTACGGATTCACCCCTCCACTTT.

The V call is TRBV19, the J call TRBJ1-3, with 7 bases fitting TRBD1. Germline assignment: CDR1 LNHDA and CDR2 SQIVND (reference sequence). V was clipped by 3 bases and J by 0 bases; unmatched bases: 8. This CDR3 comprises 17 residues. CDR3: CASSINGGQFSGNTIYF. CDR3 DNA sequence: TGTGCCAGTAGTATCAACGGGGGACAGTTCTCTGGAAACACCATATATTTT.

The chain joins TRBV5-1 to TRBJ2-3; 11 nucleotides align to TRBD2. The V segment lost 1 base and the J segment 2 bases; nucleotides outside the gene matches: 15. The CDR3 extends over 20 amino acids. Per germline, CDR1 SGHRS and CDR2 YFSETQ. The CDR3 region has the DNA TGCGCCAGCAGCTTGACTACTAGCGGGGGATCCATGCGACACACAGATACGCAGTATTTT. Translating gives CASSLTTSGGSMRHTDTQYF.

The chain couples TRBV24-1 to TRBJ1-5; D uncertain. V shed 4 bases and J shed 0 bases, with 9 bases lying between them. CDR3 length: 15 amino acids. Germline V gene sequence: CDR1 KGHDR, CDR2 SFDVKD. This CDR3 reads CATSDRSNSNQPQHF. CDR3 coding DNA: TGTGCCACCAGTGACCGATCTAATAGCAATCAGCCCCAGCATTTT.

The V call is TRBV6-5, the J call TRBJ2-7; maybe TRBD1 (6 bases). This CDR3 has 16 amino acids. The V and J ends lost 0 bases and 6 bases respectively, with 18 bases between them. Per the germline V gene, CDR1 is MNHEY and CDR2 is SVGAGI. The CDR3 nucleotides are TGTGCCAGCAGTTACTCCCAGGGGAGAGGTCGGAGCGAGCAGTACTTC. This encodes CASSYSQGRGRSEQYF.

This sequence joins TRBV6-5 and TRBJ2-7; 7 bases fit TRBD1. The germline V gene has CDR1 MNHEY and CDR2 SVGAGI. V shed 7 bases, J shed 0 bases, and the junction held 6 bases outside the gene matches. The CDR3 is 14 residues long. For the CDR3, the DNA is TGTGCCAGCATTCCTGGGACAGCCTCCTACGAGCAGTACTTC. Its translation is CASIPGTASYEQYF.

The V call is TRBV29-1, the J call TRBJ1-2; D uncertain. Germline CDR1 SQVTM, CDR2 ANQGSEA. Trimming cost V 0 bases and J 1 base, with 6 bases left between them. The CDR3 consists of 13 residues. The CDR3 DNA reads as TGCAGCGTTGAAGATAACAATAACTATGGCTACACCTTC. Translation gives CSVEDNNNYGYTF. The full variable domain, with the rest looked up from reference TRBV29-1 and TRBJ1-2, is SAVISQKPSRDICQRGTSLTIQCQVDSQVTMMFWYRQQPGQSLTLIATANQGSEATYESGFVIDKFPISRPNLTFSTLTVSNMSPEDSSIYLCSVEDNNNYGYTFGSGTRLTVV.

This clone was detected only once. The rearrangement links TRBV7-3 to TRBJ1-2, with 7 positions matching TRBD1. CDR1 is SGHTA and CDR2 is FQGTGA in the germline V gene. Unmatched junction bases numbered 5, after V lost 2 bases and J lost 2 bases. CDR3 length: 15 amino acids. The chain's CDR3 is CASSLAGTANYGYTF. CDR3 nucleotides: TGTGCCAGCAGCTTAGCCGGGACAGCAAACTATGGCTACACCTTC. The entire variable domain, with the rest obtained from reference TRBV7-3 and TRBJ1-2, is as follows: GAGVSQTPSNKVTEKGKYVELRCDPISGHTALYWYRQSLGQGPEFLIYFQGTGAADDSGLPNDRFFAVRPEGSVSTLKIQRTERGDSAVYLCASSLAGTANYGYTFGSGTRLTVV.

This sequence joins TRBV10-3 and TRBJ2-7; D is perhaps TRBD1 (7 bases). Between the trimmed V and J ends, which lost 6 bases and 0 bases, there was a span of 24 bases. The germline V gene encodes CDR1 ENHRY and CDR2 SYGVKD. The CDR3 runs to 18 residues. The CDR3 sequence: CAISEGALNMGGSYEQYF. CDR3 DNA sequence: TGTGCCATCAGCGAGGGGGCGCTCAATATGGGGGGCTCCTACGAGCAGTACTTC.

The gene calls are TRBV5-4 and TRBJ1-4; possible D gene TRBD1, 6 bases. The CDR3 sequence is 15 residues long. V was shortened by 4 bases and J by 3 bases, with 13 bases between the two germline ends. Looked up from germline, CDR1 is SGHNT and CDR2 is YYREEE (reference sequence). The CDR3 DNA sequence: TGTGCCAGCAGCACGACACAGGGATCTAATGAAAAACTGTTTTTT. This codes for CASSTTQGSNEKLFF. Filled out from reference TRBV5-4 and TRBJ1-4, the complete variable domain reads ETGVTQSPTHLIKTRGQQVTLRCSSQSGHNTVSWYQQALGQGPQFIFQYYREEENGRGNFPPRFSGLQFPNYSSELNVNALELDDSALYLCASSTTQGSNEKLFFGSGTQLSVL.

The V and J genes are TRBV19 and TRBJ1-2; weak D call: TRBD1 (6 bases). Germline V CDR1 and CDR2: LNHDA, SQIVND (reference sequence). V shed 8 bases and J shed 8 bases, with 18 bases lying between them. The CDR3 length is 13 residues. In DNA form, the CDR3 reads TGTGCCAGTCGATCTCCAGGGGTCCACGGCTACACCTTC. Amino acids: CASRSPGVHGYTF.

The CDR3 spells CASSLKGLGEKLFF. In DNA form, the CDR3 reads TGTGCCAGCAGCTTAAAGGGACTGGGAGAAAAACTGTTTTTT. The gene calls are TRBV7-9 and TRBJ1-4; D is perhaps TRBD1 (5 bases). Germline V lookup: CDR1 SEHNR, CDR2 FQNEAQ (reference sequence). The V end was cut by 2 bases, the J end by 8 bases, with 12 bases between. The CDR3 has 14 residues.

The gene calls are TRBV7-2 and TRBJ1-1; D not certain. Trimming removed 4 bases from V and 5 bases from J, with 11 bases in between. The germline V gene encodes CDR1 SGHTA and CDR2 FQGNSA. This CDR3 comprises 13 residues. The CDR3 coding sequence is TGTGCCAGCAGCTCGACGACGGGAACTGAAGCTTTCTTT. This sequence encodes CASSSTTGTEAFF.

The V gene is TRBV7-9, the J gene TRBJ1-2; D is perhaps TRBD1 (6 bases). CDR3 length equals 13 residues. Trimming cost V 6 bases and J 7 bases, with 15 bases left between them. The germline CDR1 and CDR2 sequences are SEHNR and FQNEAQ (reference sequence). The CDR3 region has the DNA TGTGCCAGCAGTCTTACAGGGTATCTTGGCTACACCTTC. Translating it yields CASSLTGYLGYTF. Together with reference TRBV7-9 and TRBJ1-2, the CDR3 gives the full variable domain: DTGVSQNPRHKITKRGQNVTFRCDPISEHNRLYWYRQTLGQGPEFLTYFQNEAQLEKSRLLSDRFSAERPKGSFSTLEIQRTEQGDSAMYLCASSLTGYLGYTFGSGTRLTVV.